This TCR beta chain was obtained from a study of T cells after posttransplantation cyclophosphamide. Study conclusions and caveats: Skin or GI-infiltrating T cells shared few TRB sequences with blood. Later blood repertoires were often dominated by clones from the donor CD8+ memory compartment. Recipient CMV seropositivity and CMV reactivation strongly tracked TRB clonality.

This clone occurred many times. As yet, its antigen is unknown. Some clones are missing from TCRdb's copy, which holds only in-frame ones; the method was immunoSEQ multiplex PCR. Altogether around 34,000 clones were found in the sample, and no singletons occur. Looked up from germline, CDR1 is MNHEY and CDR2 is SMNVEV (reference sequence). The CDR3 is 15 amino acids. Trimming cost V 6 bases and J 3 bases, with 15 bases left between them. Sequencing used PBMCs. The chain has TRBV27 and TRBJ2-1; weak D call: TRBD2 (5 bases). The TCR originated in a man aged 50 or older in good health, CMV-negative, and a related stem cell transplant donor. Here the CDR3 DNA reads TGTGCCAGCAGCCTACTAGGGTCGGGCTACAATGAGCAGTTCTTC. It yields the protein CASSLLGSGYNEQFF.